The clone carrying this T cell receptor beta chain was picked up a small number of times. The antigen remains unidentified. This sample was included in a study of beta chain features in type 1 diabetes. Study background: Examination of sorted cells across all samples involved 90 million to 120 million cells.

Donors contributed one heparinised blood draw apiece, averaging roughly 0.12 L. Every sorted population was more than 95% pure. Study conclusions and caveats: VDJ junctions sequenced from type 1 diabetes patients showed fewer insertions and more deletions.

Sequencing targeted expressed TCRB transcripts, as all isolated RNA had been reverse transcribed. TCRdb keeps only in-frame clones here, not all; method: immunoSEQ multiplex PCR. This table holds roughly 500,000 clones, 9.5% to 12% found once. The CDR3 consists of 14 residues. The V gene lost 5 bases and the J gene lost 2 bases, with 10 bases spanning the gap. Looked up from germline, CDR1 is SGHAT and CDR2 is FQNNGV. The chain combines TRBV11-2 with TRBJ1-5; no reliable D call. The TCR sequence derives from a woman aged 18-35 years in good health. The sequenced sample consisted of naive CD4+ T cells from blood. The CDR3 sequence is CASSLSEGNQPQHF. DNA of the CDR3: TGTGCCAGCAGCCTTTCCGAAGGCAATCAGCCCCAGCATTTT.